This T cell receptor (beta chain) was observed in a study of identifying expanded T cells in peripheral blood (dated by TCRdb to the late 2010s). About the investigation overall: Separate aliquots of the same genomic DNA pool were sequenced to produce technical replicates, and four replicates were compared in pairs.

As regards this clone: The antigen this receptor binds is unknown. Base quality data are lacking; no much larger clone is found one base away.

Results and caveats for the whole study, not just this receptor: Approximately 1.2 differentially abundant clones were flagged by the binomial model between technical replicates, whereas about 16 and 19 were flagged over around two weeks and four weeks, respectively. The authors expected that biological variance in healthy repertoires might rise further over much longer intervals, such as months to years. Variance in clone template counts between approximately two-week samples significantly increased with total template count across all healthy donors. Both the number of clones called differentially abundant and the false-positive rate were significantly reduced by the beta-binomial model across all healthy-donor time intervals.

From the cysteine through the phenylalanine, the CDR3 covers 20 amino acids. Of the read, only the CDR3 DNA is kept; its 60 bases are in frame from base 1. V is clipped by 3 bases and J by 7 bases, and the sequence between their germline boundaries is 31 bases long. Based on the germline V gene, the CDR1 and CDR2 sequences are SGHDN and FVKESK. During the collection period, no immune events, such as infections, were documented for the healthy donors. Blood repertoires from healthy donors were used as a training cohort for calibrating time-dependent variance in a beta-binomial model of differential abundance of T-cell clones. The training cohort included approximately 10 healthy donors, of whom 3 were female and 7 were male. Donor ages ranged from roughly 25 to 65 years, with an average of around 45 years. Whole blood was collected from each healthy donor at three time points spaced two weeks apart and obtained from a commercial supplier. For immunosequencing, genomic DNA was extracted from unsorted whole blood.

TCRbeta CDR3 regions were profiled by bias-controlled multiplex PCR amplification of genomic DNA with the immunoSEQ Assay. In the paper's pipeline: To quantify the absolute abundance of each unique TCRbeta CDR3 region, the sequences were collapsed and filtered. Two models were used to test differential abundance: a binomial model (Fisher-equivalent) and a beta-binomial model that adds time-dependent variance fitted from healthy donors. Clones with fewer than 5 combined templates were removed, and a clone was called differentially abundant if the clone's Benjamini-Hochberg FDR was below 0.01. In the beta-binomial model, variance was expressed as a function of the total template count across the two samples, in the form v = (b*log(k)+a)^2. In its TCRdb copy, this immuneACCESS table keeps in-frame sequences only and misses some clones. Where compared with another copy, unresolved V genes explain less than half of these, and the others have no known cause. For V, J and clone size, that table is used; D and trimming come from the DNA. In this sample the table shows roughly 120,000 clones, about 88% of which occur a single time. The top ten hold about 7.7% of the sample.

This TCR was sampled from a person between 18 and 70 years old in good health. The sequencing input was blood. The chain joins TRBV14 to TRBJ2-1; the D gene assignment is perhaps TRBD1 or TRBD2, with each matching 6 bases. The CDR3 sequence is CASSQWGQGRRRDWLNEQFF. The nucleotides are TGTGCCAGCAGCCAGTGGGGGCAGGGGAGGCGTCGCGACTGGCTAAATGAGCAGTTCTTC.